Each of the 26 T cell receptor beta chains below was sequenced from the same sample in a study of persistence of HIV-infected CD4 T cells. Their target antigens are unknown. Nonspecific anti-CD3/anti-CD28 bead stimulation represents the broad CD4+ T cell repertoire. Responding CD4+ T cells were sorted by upregulation of both CD40 ligand and CD69. The immunoSEQ assay was version 4, run in survey mode. Only in-frame clones appear in the TCRdb table, and some are missing; sequencing was by immunoSEQ multiplex PCR. The sample lists around 39,000 clones; roughly nine tenths were seen once. This specimen was CD4+ T cells sorted from PBMCs after roughly 18-hour stimulation, taken from a patient who received antiretroviral therapy. The receptors here all came from an adult man with HIV who was CMV-seropositive.

V is TRBV15 and J is TRBJ1-3; 7 bases align to TRBD1. The CDR3 is 15 residues long. Germline trimming cut 3 bases from V and 1 base from J; bases unmatched to any gene: 3. Germline assignment: CDR1 LNHNV and CDR2 YYDKDF (reference sequence). The CDR3 sequence is CATSSDRDSGNTIYF. CDR3 bases: TGTGCCACCAGCAGTGACAGGGATTCTGGAAACACCATATATTTT.

V and J are TRBV7-9 and TRBJ1-2; tentative D call: TRBD1 (5 bases). Germline CDR1 reads SEHNR; CDR2 reads FQNEAQ (reference sequence). The V end lost 3 bases, the J end lost 8 bases, and 13 bases lay between the germline ends. The CDR3 covers 13 residues. CDR3 DNA: TGTGCCAGCAGCTTCAGGGAGGCCATCGGCTACACCTTC. Translated: CASSFREAIGYTF.

The chain recombines TRBV24-1 with TRBJ1-4, with 9 bases that match TRBD1. CDR3 size: 14 residues. The V and J ends lost 5 bases and 5 bases, in that order; junction bases with no gene match: 2. Germline lookup yields CDR1 KGHDR and CDR2 SFDVKD. The CDR3 DNA sequence: TGTGCCACCAGTGCCGGACAGGGGAATGAAAAACTGTTTTTT. This sequence encodes CATSAGQGNEKLFF.

The chain links TRBV7-2 to TRBJ2-1, with no clear D. Per the germline V gene, CDR1 is SGHTA and CDR2 is FQGNSA. The CDR3 is made up of 14 amino acids. Trimming stripped 1 base from V and 3 bases from J, with 7 bases between. CDR3 loop: CASSLDSSYNEQFF. CDR3 sequence (DNA): TGTGCCAGCAGCTTAGATAGCAGCTACAATGAGCAGTTCTTC.

This chain uses TRBV2 with TRBJ2-7, with TRBD2 matching over 11 bases. Trimming removed 1 base from V and 0 bases from J; junction bases left unmatched: 11. This CDR3 is built from 19 residues. In germline, CDR1 is SNHLY, CDR2 FYNNEI. The CDR3 nucleotides are TGTGCCAGCAGTGAAGGTCCCGGAACTAGCGGGGGTAGCTCCTACGAGCAGTACTTC. The encoded protein is CASSEGPGTSGGSSYEQYF.

This sequence joins TRBV7-8 and TRBJ1-6; the D gene is possibly TRBD1 (5 bases). CDR1 and CDR2 (germline): SGHVS, FQNEAQ. There are 15 residues in the CDR3. V dropped 5 bases and J dropped 0 bases, with 8 bases sitting between them. CDR3: CASSGTVSYNSPLHF. As DNA, the CDR3 is TGTGCCAGCAGCGGGACTGTCTCCTATAATTCACCCCTCCACTTT.

The chain joins TRBV4-1 to TRBJ1-2, with TRBD1 as a possible D gene (6 bases). CDR3 length: 15 residues. CDR1 is MGHRA and CDR2 is YSYEKL in the germline V gene. The germline V and J ends were trimmed by 0 bases and 12 bases, with 20 bases remaining between them. This chain's CDR3 is CASSQDSGTTRFNTF. Here the CDR3 DNA reads TGCGCCAGCAGCCAAGATTCTGGGACAACCCGCTTTAACACCTTC.

CDR3 in DNA: TGTGCCACCAGTTCCGGTAGGTATACTGAAGCTTTCTTT. Amino acids: CATSSGRYTEAFF. This chain links TRBV24-1 with TRBJ1-1, with D unclear. Germline loops: CDR1 KGHDR, CDR2 SFDVKD. The V and J ends lost 6 bases and 5 bases respectively, with 12 bases between them. The CDR3 sequence is 13 residues long.

The rearrangement joins TRBV4-2 to TRBJ2-1; 7 bases match TRBD1. V shed 0 bases and J 0 bases; nucleotides not matched to a gene: 2. Germline CDR1 LGHNA, CDR2 YNFKEQ. The length of the CDR3 is 16 residues. CDR3 in amino acids: CASSQEWDSSYNEQFF. CDR3 in DNA: TGTGCCAGCAGCCAAGAATGGGACAGCTCCTACAATGAGCAGTTCTTC.

The CDR3 sequence is CASSGRQGPNTEAFF. The CDR3, as DNA: TGTGCCAGCAGCGGGAGACAGGGACCGAACACTGAAGCTTTCTTT. The rearrangement uses TRBV7-2 and TRBJ1-1; 7 nucleotides match TRBD1. The ends lost 5 bases at V and 1 base at J; junction bases unmatched: 7. Germline V gene data show CDR1 as SGHTA and CDR2 as FQGNSA. This CDR3 is built from 15 residues.

This chain joins TRBV5-8 and TRBJ1-2; the D is unclear. Germline values: CDR1 SGHTS, CDR2 YDEGEE. The CDR3 is made up of 14 amino acids. V lost 0 bases to trimming and J lost 4 bases, with 10 bases between them. CDR3 nucleotide sequence: TGTGCCAGCAGCTTGGGAGGCAGCATCTATGGCTACACCTTC. This gives the protein CASSLGGSIYGYTF.

This clone was observed a single time. This chain connects TRBV10-3 to TRBJ1-1, with no clear D. Trimming pared 3 bases from V and 6 bases from J, leaving 8 bases between. Germline CDR1 ENHRY, CDR2 SYGVKD. CDR3 size: 12 residues. The CDR3 coding sequence is TGTGCCATCAGTGATGACGGGGCTGAAGCTTTCTTT. It specifies CAISDDGAEAFF.

This clone was seen only once. V gene TRBV6-5 combines with J gene TRBJ2-7; 12 bases map to TRBD2. The ends lost 6 bases at V and 4 bases at J; junction bases unmatched: 1. Looked up from germline, CDR1 is MNHEY and CDR2 is SVGAGI. This CDR3 has 13 amino acids. The CDR3 DNA reads as TGTGCCAGCAGCGGACTAGCGGGGTACGAGCAGTACTTC. Encoded protein: CASSGLAGYEQYF.

The count of this clone is one. V usage is TRBV15 and J usage is TRBJ1-5, with 11 nucleotides matching TRBD1. The CDR3 is 16 residues long. Unmatched junction bases numbered 4, after V lost 2 bases and J lost 4 bases. Germline values: CDR1 LNHNV, CDR2 YYDKDF (reference sequence). CDR3 loop: CATSRSGTGGNQPQHF. CDR3 nucleotides: TGTGCCACCAGCAGATCCGGGACAGGGGGTAATCAGCCCCAGCATTTT. Looking up the rest from reference TRBV15 and TRBJ1-5 gives the full variable domain: DAMVIQNPRYQVTQFGKPVTLSCSQTLNHNVMYWYQQKSSQAPKLLFHYYDKDFNNEADTPDNFQSRRPNTSFCFLDIRSPGLGDTAMYLCATSRSGTGGNQPQHFGDGTRLSIL.

This clone was seen only once. The chain links TRBV20-1 to TRBJ1-5; no clear D. Germline V lookup: CDR1 DFQATT, CDR2 SNEGSKA (reference sequence). The ends were cut back, 1 base at V and 5 bases at J, with 3 bases in the middle. The CDR3 is made up of 11 amino acids. CDR3 nucleotides: TGCAGTGCTAGAGGGCATCAGCCCCAGCATTTT. The encoded protein is CSARGHQPQHF.

This chain uses TRBV10-2 with TRBJ1-1, with unresolved D. V lost 3 bases and J 2 bases, leaving 7 bases between the germline ends. This CDR3 has 13 residues. Germline CDR1 and CDR2: WSHSY and SAAADI. DNA for the CDR3: TGCGCCAGCAGTGAACAGTTAAACACTGAAGCTTTCTTT. Protein: CASSEQLNTEAFF.

The rearrangement uses TRBV10-1 and TRBJ1-5; no reliable D call. CDR1 WNHNN and CDR2 SYGVQD come from the germline V gene (reference sequence). The CDR3 totals 15 residues. The V end was cut by 0 bases, the J end by 4 bases, with 10 bases between. For the CDR3, the DNA is TGCGCCAGCAGTGAGTCGAGACCGTTGAATCAGCCCCAGCATTTT. It yields the protein CASSESRPLNQPQHF.

J is TRBJ2-4 and V is TRBV2, with D tentatively TRBD1 (6 bases). There are 15 residues in the CDR3. The ends were cut back, 6 bases at V and 5 bases at J, with 17 bases in the middle. The V gene's germline CDR1 is SNHLY and CDR2 FYNNEI. CDR3 DNA sequence: TGTGCCAGCAGCCACTCACAGGGTGTAGAAAACATTCAGTACTTC. Residues: CASSHSQGVENIQYF.

The rearrangement joins TRBV11-3 to TRBJ1-1, with TRBD1 matching 9 bases. The germline V gene has CDR1 SGHNT and CDR2 YENEEA. The ends lost 5 bases at V and 1 base at J; junction bases unmatched: 2. The CDR3 loop spans 14 amino acids. CDR3 in amino acids: CASSPGQGNTEAFF. The CDR3 DNA sequence: TGTGCCAGCAGCCCGGGACAGGGGAACACTGAAGCTTTCTTT.

The CDR3 here is CASSHGDRHTDTQYF. The DNA for the CDR3 is TGCGCCAGCAGCCATGGCGACAGACACACAGATACGCAGTATTTT. V is TRBV4-1 and J is TRBJ2-3; maybe TRBD1 (5 bases). Trimming removed 3 bases from V and 2 bases from J, with 12 bases in between. Germline V gene lookup returns CDR1 MGHRA and CDR2 YSYEKL. This CDR3 is 15 amino acids long.

This sequence joins TRBV5-6 and TRBJ1-1; D not resolved. V was shortened by 2 bases and J by 4 bases, with 9 bases between the two germline ends. From germline, CDR1 is SGHDT and CDR2 YYEEEE. The CDR3 spans 13 residues. The CDR3 nucleotides read TGTGCCAGCAGCTTAAGTAGGTCCACTGAAGCTTTCTTT. Translating it yields CASSLSRSTEAFF.

This CDR3 is CASSYRRDKGEQYF. CDR3 in DNA: TGTGCCAGCAGTTACCGTAGGGACAAGGGCGAGCAGTACTTC. This chain links TRBV6-5 with TRBJ2-7; D might be TRBD1 (6 bases). The CDR3 spans 14 residues. The germline V and J ends were trimmed by 2 bases and 6 bases, with 14 bases remaining between them. Germline V CDR1 and CDR2: MNHEY, SVGAGI.

The V gene is TRBV27, the J gene TRBJ1-1; no clear D. Trimming removed 6 bases at V and 3 bases at J, with 17 bases between. Germline CDR1 is MNHEY and CDR2 is SMNVEV (reference sequence). This CDR3 region has 15 residues. This CDR3 is CASSPVIIGDTEAFF. As DNA, the CDR3 is TGTGCCAGCAGCCCTGTTATTATCGGGGACACTGAAGCTTTCTTT.

This chain joins TRBV2 and TRBJ1-5; D ambiguous. CDR1 and CDR2 from the germline V gene are SNHLY and FYNNEI. V was pared by 8 bases and J by 0 bases, with 8 bases between. The CDR3 runs to 13 residues. The CDR3 nucleotides are TGTGCCAGCGGCCCGAGTAGCAATCAGCCCCAGCATTTT. Residues: CASGPSSNQPQHF. The full variable domain, in which reference TRBV2 and TRBJ1-5 provide the parts outside the CDR3, is EPEVTQTPSHQVTQMGQEVILRCVPISNHLYFYWYRQILGQKVEFLVSFYNNEISEKSEIFDDQFSVERPDGSNFTLKIRSTKLEDSAMYFCASGPSSNQPQHFGDGTRLSIL.

The chain uses TRBV20-1 and TRBJ1-2; possible D gene TRBD1, 5 bases. Germline assignment: CDR1 DFQATT and CDR2 SNEGSKA (reference sequence). This CDR3 is 11 amino acids long. CDR3: CSQGGIYGYTF. CDR3 bases: TGCAGCCAGGGTGGTATCTATGGCTACACCTTC.

The chain links TRBV10-1 to TRBJ2-7; 8 nucleotides agree with TRBD1. Per the germline V gene, CDR1 is WNHNN and CDR2 is SYGVQD (reference sequence). Germline trimming cut 2 bases from V and 9 bases from J; bases unmatched to any gene: 6. The CDR3 length is 13 residues. The CDR3 bases are TGCGCCAGCAGTGAGAACCAGGGGGCGACGCAGTACTTC. Translation: CASSENQGATQYF.